What follows are 12 T cell receptor beta chains derived from one specimen sequenced in a study of CD8+ T cells in alopecia areata (dated by TCRdb to the late 2010s). Library construction relied on the immunoSEQ multiplex PCR assay. RNA was extracted from all samples and reverse transcribed into cDNA as template for TCR sequencing. The clones in this table, taken by TCRdb from immuneACCESS, are in-frame only. Not every clone is retained; where verified, under half of the shortfall comes from an unresolved V gene, and the cause of the rest is unknown. Counted in this sample were 130,000 to 150,000 clones; approximately 51% of them appeared once. The top ten hold more than 0.95% of the sample. The time point label for this specimen denotes: baseline before oral tofacitinib. The material sequenced was CD4+ T cells sorted from blood, taken at week 0. All receptors come from a human donor with alopecia areata.

J is TRBJ1-2 and V is TRBV30; 8 nucleotides match TRBD1. The V gene end was trimmed by 1 base and the J gene end by 6 bases; junction bases not matched to a gene: 7. Germline V lookup: CDR1 GTSNPN, CDR2 SVGIG (reference sequence). The CDR3 consists of 14 residues. CDR3: CAWSARRTGNGYTF. CDR3 DNA: TGTGCCTGGAGTGCCCGCCGGACAGGGAATGGCTACACCTTC.

The chain employs TRBV15 and TRBJ2-7; no definite D call. Germline loops: CDR1 LNHNV, CDR2 YYDKDF (reference sequence). This CDR3 is 15 amino acids long. V was pared by 1 base and J by 2 bases, with 12 bases between. The CDR3 here is CATSRGQTGTYEQYF. The CDR3 DNA sequence: TGTGCCACCAGCAGAGGGCAAACCGGTACCTACGAGCAGTACTTC.

This clone was seen a few times. Here the CDR3 reads CSATGTSGRVGTDTQYF. In DNA form, the CDR3 reads TGCAGCGCCACCGGGACTAGCGGGAGGGTCGGCACAGATACGCAGTATTTT. The chain recombines TRBV29-1 with TRBJ2-3; 16 bases map to TRBD2. Trimming cost V 7 bases and J 1 base; bases outside gene matches: 8. CDR1 is SQVTM and CDR2 is ANQGSEA in the germline V gene. This CDR3 has 17 amino acids.

The V gene is TRBV29-1, the J gene TRBJ1-2, with 8 bases that match TRBD1. The CDR3 has 12 residues. V shed 7 bases and J 7 bases; nucleotides not matched to a gene: 8. The germline gives CDR1 SQVTM, CDR2 ANQGSEA. The CDR3 region has the DNA TGCAGCGCAGGAGGTCAGGGGGCTGGCTACACCTTC. Amino acids: CSAGGQGAGYTF. Based on the CDR3 plus reference TRBV29-1 and TRBJ1-2, the full variable domain is SAVISQKPSRDICQRGTSLTIQCQVDSQVTMMFWYRQQPGQSLTLIATANQGSEATYESGFVIDKFPISRPNLTFSTLTVSNMSPEDSSIYLCSAGGQGAGYTFGSGTRLTVV.

The chain couples TRBV4-3 to TRBJ2-1; no clear D gene. CDR1 and CDR2 from the germline V gene are LGHNA and YSLEER. V lost 0 bases, J lost 5 bases, and 2 bases lay in between. CDR3 length: 12 residues. CDR3 loop: CASSQEHNEQFF. CDR3 coding DNA: TGCGCCAGCAGCCAAGAACACAATGAGCAGTTCTTC.

The V gene is TRBV5-1, the J gene TRBJ1-5; D is perhaps TRBD1 (6 bases). V shed 4 bases and J shed 5 bases, with 16 bases lying between them. The CDR3 is 15 amino acids. CDR1 is SGHRS and CDR2 is YFSETQ in the germline V gene. The CDR3 reads CASSPRGGLDQPQHF. As DNA, the CDR3 is TGCGCCAGCAGCCCTCGTGGGGGGCTAGATCAGCCCCAGCATTTT. Filled out from reference TRBV5-1 and TRBJ1-5, the complete variable domain reads KAGVTQTPRYLIKTRGQQVTLSCSPISGHRSVSWYQQTPGQGLQFLFEYFSETQRNKGNFPGRFSGRQFSNSRSEMNVSTLELGDSALYLCASSPRGGLDQPQHFGDGTRLSIL.

The rearrangement joins TRBV19 to TRBJ2-7; D may be TRBD2 (6 bases). The germline gives CDR1 LNHDA, CDR2 SQIVND (reference sequence). CDR3 length: 11 amino acids. V was cut by 8 bases and J by 7 bases, with 12 bases left in between. DNA for the CDR3: TGTGCCAGTGGGACTCCCGGGGAGCAGTACTTC. Protein: CASGTPGEQYF.

This clone was seen a few times. The chain carries TRBV7-2 and TRBJ1-5; 8 bases map to TRBD1. The germline V gene has CDR1 SGHTA and CDR2 FQGNSA. This CDR3 has 15 residues. V lost 5 bases to trimming and J lost 2 bases; unmatched junction nucleotides: 5. This CDR3 reads CASSADRGGNQPQHF. In nucleotides, the CDR3 is TGTGCCAGCAGCGCAGACAGGGGTGGCAATCAGCCCCAGCATTTT.

This clone was detected only once. CDR3 nucleotides: TGTGCCAGCAGCTTAGCCCGGTACGAGCAGTACTTC. This encodes CASSLARYEQYF. The rearrangement joins TRBV7-8 to TRBJ2-7; D is uncertain. Germline V lookup: CDR1 SGHVS, CDR2 FQNEAQ. Trimming removed 0 bases at V and 4 bases at J, with 4 bases between. The CDR3 contains 12 residues.

The chain employs TRBV9 and TRBJ2-7; D remains ambiguous. Germline CDR1 reads SGDLS; CDR2 reads YYNGEE. The CDR3 is 13 residues long. The ends were cut back, 4 bases at V and 0 bases at J, with 8 bases in the middle. The CDR3 is CASSPGASYEQYF. The CDR3 DNA reads as TGTGCCAGCAGCCCCGGAGCCTCCTACGAGCAGTACTTC.

The table lists this clone with a few counts. The chain links TRBV29-1 to TRBJ2-1; unclear D gene. The V gene's germline CDR1 is SQVTM and CDR2 ANQGSEA. Trimming left V 4 bases short and J 9 bases short, with 7 bases between. This CDR3 has 10 amino acids. DNA of the CDR3: TGCAGCGTTGGGGTGGCTGAGCAGTTCTTC. It yields the protein CSVGVAEQFF.

This clone was detected a few times. The chain employs TRBV6-1 and TRBJ1-2; D uncertain. Germline V lookup: CDR1 MNHNS, CDR2 SASEGT. The CDR3 runs 13 residues. The germline V and J ends were trimmed by 6 bases and 8 bases, with 16 bases remaining between them. The CDR3 bases are TGTGCCAGCAGGGTTGGATTGGGCGGCGGCTACACCTTC. It specifies CASRVGLGGGYTF.